Each of the 21 T cell receptor beta chains below was sequenced from the same sample in a study of beta chain features in type 1 diabetes. Sequenced material consisted of expressed TCRB transcripts (all of the isolated RNA was reverse transcribed). Only in-frame clones appear in the TCRdb table, and some are missing; sequencing was by immunoSEQ multiplex PCR. Of 150,000 or so clones listed, 9% to 10% were seen once; the top ten hold about 2.1%. Source material: central memory CD4+ T cells from blood. The source is a woman between 18 and 29 years old in good health.

The chain combines TRBV6-6 with TRBJ2-1; 10 bases are a match to TRBD1. There are 15 residues in the CDR3. The germline V gene encodes CDR1 MNHNY and CDR2 SVGAGI (reference sequence). Losses at the gene ends were 7 bases for V and 4 bases for J; bases not matched to a gene: 7. CDR3 DNA: TGTGCCAGCATCACTCCGGGACAGGGGTACAATGAGCAGTTCTTC. Translation: CASITPGQGYNEQFF.

This clone has a handful of counts. The chain couples TRBV18 to TRBJ2-7, with 10 bases fitting TRBD2. The V gene's germline CDR1 is KGHSH and CDR2 LQKENI. V lost 3 bases to trimming and J lost 3 bases; unmatched junction nucleotides: 2. The CDR3 has 14 amino acids. CDR3 loop: CASSPPSGSYEQYF. In nucleotides, the CDR3 is TGTGCCAGCTCACCTCCTAGCGGGAGCTACGAGCAGTACTTC.

This clone was seen only a few times. The rearrangement joins TRBV6-1 to TRBJ2-5; 8 bases line up with TRBD1. Looked up from germline, CDR1 is MNHNS and CDR2 is SASEGT. This CDR3 is built from 14 residues. Trimming at V came to 9 bases and at J to 4 bases, leaving 10 bases not matched to a gene. The CDR3 nucleotides read TGTGCCAGTAACTCCAGGGGGCTCGGAGAGACCCAGTACTTC. Translating gives CASNSRGLGETQYF.

This clone was counted between two and nine times. CDR3 in amino acids: CASSFSEWKTQYF. CDR3 coding DNA: TGCGCCAGCAGCTTTAGCGAGTGGAAGACCCAGTACTTC. V and J are TRBV5-1 and TRBJ2-5; perhaps TRBD2 as D (5 bases). This CDR3 has 13 residues. Germline V lookup: CDR1 SGHRS, CDR2 YFSETQ. V was shortened by 2 bases and J by 6 bases, with 11 bases between the two germline ends.

The chain recombines TRBV4-2 with TRBJ2-2; 8 bases line up with TRBD2. This CDR3 region has 15 residues. J gave up 5 bases and V 1 base, and 3 bases lay outside the gene matches. Germline V gene sequence: CDR1 LGHNA, CDR2 YNFKEQ. DNA for the CDR3: TGTGCCAGCAGCCAAGGAGCGGGAGTGACCGGGGAGCTGTTTTTT. Its protein product is CASSQGAGVTGELFF.

The chain uses TRBV2 and TRBJ1-5; D may be TRBD1 (6 bases). The CDR3 is 16 residues long. Germline assignment: CDR1 SNHLY and CDR2 FYNNEI. Trimming pared 6 bases from V and 4 bases from J, leaving 19 bases between. The chain's CDR3 is CASRDTGLTKNQPQHF. In nucleotides, the CDR3 is TGTGCCAGCAGGGACACAGGGCTAACGAAAAATCAGCCCCAGCATTTT.

In this sample, this clone turned up a few times. This chain connects TRBV7-3 to TRBJ1-6; D is undetermined. The V end lost 2 bases, the J end lost 10 bases, and 15 bases lay between the germline ends. Germline V gives CDR1 SGHTA, CDR2 FQGTGA. This CDR3 region has 15 residues. CDR3 protein: CASSLDLGVLSPLHF. In nucleotides, the CDR3 is TGTGCCAGCAGCTTAGATCTGGGAGTGTTATCACCCCTCCACTTT.

This clone was picked up a small number of times. The DNA for the CDR3 is TGTGCCAGCAGTTCCCCTGGGAGCTCCGAGCAGTACTTC. Translated, it gives CASSSPGSSEQYF. The V and J genes are TRBV6-1 and TRBJ2-7; D may be TRBD2 (5 bases). CDR1 MNHNS and CDR2 SASEGT come from the germline V gene. The CDR3 consists of 13 residues. Deletions cut 5 bases from V and 6 bases from J, with 14 bases between.

Only a few counts were recorded for this clone. The V call is TRBV2, the J call TRBJ1-2; possible D gene TRBD1, 6 bases. This CDR3 has 13 amino acids. Germline-derived CDR1 and CDR2 are SNHLY and FYNNEI. Trimming took 6 bases from V and 8 from J, leaving 16 bases between them. The CDR3 DNA reads TGTGCCAGCAGGAATACAGGGCAGGGCGGCTACACCTTC. Protein sequence: CASRNTGQGGYTF.

The chain uses TRBV7-8 and TRBJ2-3, with 7 bases that match TRBD1. This CDR3 has 20 residues. The germline gives CDR1 SGHVS, CDR2 FQNEAQ. V lost 4 bases and J lost 0; bases outside the gene matches: 19. This CDR3 reads CASSWETGSTLYASTDTQYF. In DNA form, the CDR3 reads TGTGCCAGCAGCTGGGAGACAGGGAGCACTTTATACGCTAGCACAGATACGCAGTATTTT.

The gene calls are TRBV21-1 and TRBJ1-2; the table calls TRBD1, which could not be checked here. TRBV21-1 is an annotated pseudogene. The CDR3 contains 15 residues. CDR3 protein: CASSKGSVFLYGYTF. As DNA, the CDR3 is TGTGCCAGCAGCAAAGGATCAGTGTTCCTCTATGGCTACACCTTC.

The sample holds a few counts of this clone. The chain has TRBV13 and TRBJ1-3; 8 nucleotides align to TRBD1. The CDR3 sequence is 14 residues long. The trim removed 5 bases at V and 4 bases at J, leaving 4 bases unmatched. Looked up from germline, CDR1 is PRHDT and CDR2 is FYEKMQ (reference sequence). The CDR3 reads CASSKGDRGNTIYF. CDR3 in DNA: TGTGCCAGCAGCAAGGGGGACAGGGGAAACACCATATATTTT.

The chain combines TRBV30 with TRBJ1-1; D call uncertain. The CDR3 runs 14 residues. Germline CDR1 and CDR2: GTSNPN and SVGIG (reference sequence). Trimming stripped 2 bases from V and 4 bases from J, with 14 bases between. The CDR3 coding sequence is TGTGCCTGGAGTAACTTGGTATCTGGCACTGAAGCTTTCTTT. It codes for CAWSNLVSGTEAFF.

The chain joins TRBV9 to TRBJ1-4, with a tentative D call TRBD1 (5 bases). This CDR3 has 13 amino acids. Germline CDR1 reads SGDLS; CDR2 reads YYNGEE. V lost 3 bases and J 7 bases, leaving 10 bases between the germline ends. This CDR3 reads CASSEGMGEKLFF. DNA of the CDR3: TGTGCCAGCAGCGAGGGGATGGGTGAAAAACTGTTTTTT.

This clone has only a few counts. The chain combines TRBV5-5 with TRBJ1-5, with 9 bases lining up with TRBD1. This CDR3 has 16 residues. Germline CDR1 and CDR2: SGHKS and YYEKEE (reference sequence). V gave up 0 bases and J gave up 1 base; unmatched junction bases: 2. DNA for the CDR3: TGTGCCAGCAGCTTGGTGGGACAGGGAAGCAATCAGCCCCAGCATTTT. It codes for CASSLVGQGSNQPQHF.

V usage is TRBV5-4 and J usage is TRBJ1-2; D perhaps matches TRBD1 (5 bases). CDR1 and CDR2 (germline): SGHNT, YYREEE (reference sequence). CDR3 size: 14 residues. With 1 base removed from V and 7 bases from J, the gap between germline ends came to 14 bases. The CDR3 nucleotides read TGTGCCAGCAGCTTGTGGGGCAGGGCATTTGGCTACACCTTC. This gives the protein CASSLWGRAFGYTF.

This chain links TRBV10-3 with TRBJ2-6; D is perhaps TRBD1 (6 bases). This CDR3 comprises 16 residues. Germline lookup yields CDR1 ENHRY and CDR2 SYGVKD. V was clipped by 11 bases and J by 0 bases, with 17 bases between them. The CDR3 sequence: CAALDSARSGANVLTF. CDR3 coding DNA: TGTGCCGCGCTGGACAGCGCCCGCTCTGGGGCCAACGTCCTGACTTTC.

This clone was seen only a few times. The chain recombines TRBV6-5 with TRBJ1-5; D remains ambiguous. The CDR3 has 12 residues. V dropped 5 bases and J dropped 9 bases, with 11 bases sitting between them. Germline V CDR1 and CDR2: MNHEY, SVGAGI. Here the CDR3 DNA reads TGTGCCAGCAGTCCGGGTTTGGGGCCCCAGCATTTT. Protein sequence: CASSPGLGPQHF.

This clone was seen a handful of times. The chain carries TRBV6-1 and TRBJ2-1; TRBD2 matches 10 bases. V gave up 8 bases and J gave up 6 bases; unmatched junction bases: 7. The CDR3 length is 14 residues. Germline V gene lookup returns CDR1 MNHNS and CDR2 SASEGT. The CDR3 nucleotides are TGTGCCAGCGCCGGCACTAGCGGGATCAATGAGCAGTTCTTC. Translation: CASAGTSGINEQFF.

The genes are TRBV11-2 and TRBJ2-1; 10 bases are shared with TRBD2. The CDR3 spans 17 residues. V shed 5 bases, J shed 4 bases, and the junction held 11 bases outside the gene matches. The germline CDR1 and CDR2 sequences are SGHAT and FQNNGV. For the CDR3, the DNA is TGTGCCAGCAGCGAGAGTTTTAGCGGGAGGCGGTACAATGAGCAGTTCTTC. Protein: CASSESFSGRRYNEQFF.

This clone was picked up a small number of times. The rearrangement links TRBV30 to TRBJ1-3; TRBD1 might be the D (5 bases). The CDR3 extends over 12 amino acids. V lost 6 bases and J lost 4, with 10 bases in between. Germline V gives CDR1 GTSNPN, CDR2 SVGIG (reference sequence). CDR3 DNA sequence: TGTGCCTGTGCGGGGGGAGGAAACACCATATATTTT. Its translation: CACAGGGNTIYF.